This T cell receptor (beta chain) was obtained from a study of T cells expressing NK-cell markers. The study, taken as a whole, reports: The share of CD8+ T cells held by dominant NKG2C+ clonotypes was roughly 1.0-8% in over 5 donors. For a handful of donors, these clonotypes were likewise the leading ones in the CD3+CD56-NKG2C+ fraction. It is unclear if expanded NKG2C-expressing clones target HCMV antigens.

Notes on this clonotype: What it binds is unknown.

CDR3 length: 15 residues. The cDNA for TCR beta came from 5'RACE template switching with UMIs. TCRdb re-called the 5' RACE reads and gives one entry per CDR3 protein, without DNA. The sample spans roughly 160,000 distinct CDR3 sequences; the ten largest clones claim around 20%. The specimen sequenced was blood T cells: a sorted CD56 or NKG2C T cell subset, CD4+ or CD8+ T cells, or bulk PBMC T cells (not recorded which). The rearrangement uses TRBV21-1 and TRBJ1-1; no DNA is available, so the TRBD1 call from TCRdb remains unchecked. TRBV21-1 constitutes a pseudogene. The TCR was taken from a woman between 18 and 70 years old in good health. The CDR3 spells CASSRDRAGHTEAFF.